This passage covers 24 T cell receptor beta chains from one sample sequenced in a study of T cell responses to AZD1222 COVID-19 vaccine (dated by TCRdb to about 2021). The time point label of this sample denotes: about 28 days (+/-7) after the second vaccine dose. Libraries came from the immunoSEQ multiplex PCR assay. This is the immuneACCESS table as TCRdb keeps it, with only in-frame sequences that have V and J called. A part of the clones is gone; compared with another copy, unresolved V genes explain less than half, and the rest is unexplained. The sample table shows 150,000 to 200,000 clones, and about nine tenths are seen once. Less than 6.5% of the sample is held by the ten biggest clonotypes. Sample: peripheral blood, taken 28 days after the second AZD1222 dose. These receptors all stem from an adult who received the AZD1222 COVID-19 vaccine.

The V call is TRBV7-2, the J call TRBJ2-2, with 7 bases identical to TRBD2. This CDR3 is 15 amino acids long. V trimming: 5 bases; J trimming: 4 bases; junction bases outside the gene matches: 7. Looked up from germline, CDR1 is SGHTA and CDR2 is FQGNSA. The CDR3 loop reads CASSLGGTSTGELFF. In DNA form, the CDR3 reads TGTGCCAGCAGCCTGGGGGGGACTTCCACCGGGGAGCTGTTTTTT.

This chain connects TRBV29-1 to TRBJ1-3; D uncertain. V was shortened by 6 bases and J by 1 base, with 13 bases between the two germline ends. Looked up from germline, CDR1 is SQVTM and CDR2 is ANQGSEA. There are 14 residues in the CDR3. The CDR3 region is CSVVQRESGNTIYF. CDR3 coding DNA: TGCAGCGTAGTTCAAAGGGAGTCTGGAAACACCATATATTTT.

The table lists this clone with a few counts. The sample contains more than one DNA sequence encoding this CDR3. The chain employs TRBV7-9 and TRBJ1-5; 7 bases fit TRBD1. V shed 1 base, J shed 7 bases, and the junction held 4 bases outside the gene matches. CDR1 and CDR2 (germline): SEHNR, FQNEAQ (reference sequence). CDR3 length equals 14 residues. CDR3 in amino acids: CASSLGQGGQPQHF. The CDR3 DNA reads TGTGCCAGCAGCTTAGGACAGGGTGGACAGCCCCAGCATTTT. Together with reference TRBV7-9 and TRBJ1-5, the CDR3 gives the full variable domain: DTGVSQNPRHKITKRGQNVTFRCDPISEHNRLYWYRQTLGQGPEFLTYFQNEAQLEKSRLLSDRFSAERPKGSFSTLEIQRTEQGDSAMYLCASSLGQGGQPQHFGDGTRLSIL.

V and J are TRBV7-6 and TRBJ2-7; the match to TRBD2 covers 10 bases. Trimming took 5 bases from V and 5 from J; bases not matched to a gene: 9. Germline V lookup: CDR1 SGHVS, CDR2 FNYEAQ. There are 15 residues in the CDR3. The CDR3 region is CASSQTSGTQNEQYF. CDR3 nucleotides: TGTGCCAGCAGCCAAACTAGCGGGACCCAAAACGAGCAGTACTTC.

This chain connects TRBV6-4 to TRBJ1-2, with D possibly being TRBD1 (5 bases). Germline CDR1 MRHNA, CDR2 SNTAGT. The CDR3 is 13 residues long. Between the trimmed V and J ends, which lost 3 bases and 4 bases, there was a span of 9 bases. This CDR3 is CASSEYGAYGYTF. CDR3 nucleotides: TGTGCCAGCAGTGAATACGGGGCCTATGGCTACACCTTC.

The chain couples TRBV27 to TRBJ1-5; D not resolved. CDR1 and CDR2 (germline): MNHEY, SMNVEV (reference sequence). This CDR3 region has 15 residues. Trimming stripped 3 bases from V and 4 bases from J, with 13 bases between. In DNA, the CDR3 is TGTGCCAGCAGTTTCAGTCCTTCACAGAATCAGCCCCAGCATTTT. Its translation is CASSFSPSQNQPQHF.

The genes are TRBV5-4 and TRBJ2-7; a weak D match, TRBD1 (6 bases). The germline CDR1 and CDR2 sequences are SGHNT and YYREEE (reference sequence). Trimming shortened V by 4 bases and J by 1 base, and 12 bases separated the two germline ends. This CDR3 comprises 14 residues. This chain's CDR3 is CASSGSGASYEQYF. DNA of the CDR3: TGTGCCAGCAGCGGCTCAGGGGCATCCTACGAGCAGTACTTC.

J is TRBJ2-6 and V is TRBV18; unclear D gene. The CDR3 contains 17 residues. Looked up from germline, CDR1 is KGHSH and CDR2 is LQKENI. V lost 0 bases, J lost 0 bases, and 9 bases lay in between. The CDR3 coding sequence is TGTGCCAGCTCACCACCGTGGGGTAGCTCTGGGGCCAACGTCCTGACTTTC. Translated, it gives CASSPPWGSSGANVLTF. Combining the CDR3 with reference TRBV18 and TRBJ2-6 gives the whole variable domain NAGVMQNPRHLVRRRGQEARLRCSPMKGHSHVYWYRQLPEEGLKFMVYLQKENIIDESGMPKERFSAEFPKEGPSILRIQQVVRGDSAAYFCASSPPWGSSGANVLTFGAGSRLTVL.

The rearrangement links TRBV6-6 to TRBJ2-1; TRBD1 matches at 8 bases. V shed 5 bases and J 2 bases; nucleotides not matched to a gene: 5. Germline loops: CDR1 MNHNY, CDR2 SVGAGI (reference sequence). CDR3 length equals 15 residues. CDR3 protein: CASSKGQAAYNEQFF. In DNA form, the CDR3 reads TGTGCCAGCAGTAAGGGACAGGCTGCCTACAATGAGCAGTTCTTC.

This chain connects TRBV5-1 to TRBJ2-7; 9 nucleotides line up with TRBD1. The CDR3 spans 16 residues. The J segment lost 4 bases and the V segment lost 3 bases, leaving 11 bases of the junction unmatched. Germline V lookup: CDR1 SGHRS, CDR2 YFSETQ. The CDR3 reads CASSWDPQGARYEQYF. The CDR3 DNA is TGCGCCAGCAGCTGGGACCCACAGGGGGCGCGATACGAGCAGTACTTC.

The V call is TRBV4-2, the J call TRBJ2-1; the D is unclear. Trimming took off 1 base at V and 8 bases at J, with 15 bases between the two ends. This CDR3 has 15 amino acids. The V gene's germline CDR1 is LGHNA and CDR2 YNFKEQ. The CDR3 nucleotides read TGTGCCAGCAGCCAAGTCCCCGGGTTGAGCGATGAGCAGTTCTTC. Residues: CASSQVPGLSDEQFF.

The chain combines TRBV6-5 with TRBJ1-6, with 9 bases fitting TRBD1. V dropped 6 bases and J dropped 7; count of bases not matched to a gene: 4. The germline gives CDR1 MNHEY, CDR2 SVGAGI. The CDR3 loop spans 14 amino acids. CDR3 nucleotides: TGTGCCAGCAGGCCTGACAGGGGGAATTCACCCCTCCACTTT. This sequence encodes CASRPDRGNSPLHF.

This chain uses TRBV28 with TRBJ1-5, with 7 nucleotides matching TRBD1. The CDR3 spans 18 residues. The junction had 19 bases not matched to a gene; V was cut back by 7 bases and J by 4 bases. From germline, CDR1 is MDHEN and CDR2 SYDVKM. DNA for the CDR3: TGTGCCAGCACGACCGAGGGGGTCTACAGGGGCCGGAATCAGCCCCAGCATTTT. This encodes CASTTEGVYRGRNQPQHF.

The chain uses TRBV4-3 and TRBJ2-5; TRBD2 agrees at 11 bases. CDR3 length: 19 amino acids. J was trimmed by 2 bases and V by 0 bases; bases with no gene match: 11. Germline V gene lookup returns CDR1 LGHNA and CDR2 YSLEER. Here the CDR3 DNA reads TGCGCCAGCAGCCAAGACTTCGGTGGGACTAGCGGAGGACAAGAGACCCAGTACTTC. Protein sequence: CASSQDFGGTSGGQETQYF.

The rearrangement links TRBV28 to TRBJ1-2; D is perhaps TRBD1 (5 bases). CDR3 length: 15 amino acids. V lost 3 bases to trimming and J lost 5 bases, with 16 bases between them. Germline lookup yields CDR1 MDHEN and CDR2 SYDVKM. This CDR3 reads CASSLGGKLGYGYTF. In DNA, the CDR3 is TGTGCCAGCAGTTTGGGGGGGAAGTTAGGTTATGGCTACACCTTC.

The V call is TRBV10-2, the J call TRBJ2-1; tentative D call: TRBD2 (5 bases). The ends were cut back, 5 bases at V and 8 bases at J, with 19 bases in the middle. Germline values: CDR1 WSHSY, CDR2 SAAADI. This CDR3 is built from 15 residues. The CDR3 sequence is CASSPRDFLGYEQFF. CDR3 bases: TGCGCCAGCAGTCCTCGGGATTTCCTGGGGTATGAGCAGTTCTTC.

The rearrangement links TRBV27 to TRBJ2-7; D tentatively fits TRBD1 or TRBD2 (5 bases each). CDR1 MNHEY and CDR2 SMNVEV come from the germline V gene (reference sequence). V lost 3 bases to trimming and J lost 2 bases, with 17 bases between them. The CDR3 runs to 16 residues. The DNA for the CDR3 is TGTGCCAGCAGTTTCAGTTCGGGGACCGCAACCTACGAGCAGTACTTC. The encoded protein is CASSFSSGTATYEQYF.

The genes are TRBV30 and TRBJ2-5; D call uncertain. Germline V gene lookup returns CDR1 GTSNPN and CDR2 SVGIG (reference sequence). Trimming stripped 0 bases from V and 3 bases from J, with 5 bases between. The CDR3 sequence is 12 residues long. The CDR3 loop reads CAWSVSEETQYF. CDR3 nucleotides: TGTGCCTGGAGTGTAAGCGAAGAGACCCAGTACTTC. Looking up the rest from reference TRBV30 and TRBJ2-5 gives the full variable domain: SQTIHQWPATLVQPVGSPLSLECTVEGTSNPNLYWYRQAAGRGLQLLFYSVGIGQISSEVPQNLSASRPQDRQFILSSKKLLLSDSGFYLCAWSVSEETQYFGPGTRLLVL.

The rearrangement joins TRBV13 to TRBJ2-2; D may be TRBD2 (5 bases). Deletions cut 1 base from V and 4 bases from J, with 10 bases between. This CDR3 contains 15 residues. Germline V CDR1 and CDR2: PRHDT, FYEKMQ (reference sequence). CDR3 residues: CASSLEGASTGELFF. In DNA form, the CDR3 reads TGTGCCAGCAGCTTAGAGGGAGCGAGCACCGGGGAGCTGTTTTTT.

A few counts support this clone. The chain carries TRBV24-1 and TRBJ1-2; D unclear. With 0 bases removed from V and 1 base from J, the gap between germline ends came to 11 bases. CDR1 is KGHDR and CDR2 is SFDVKD in the germline V gene. This CDR3 region has 16 residues. The CDR3 here is CATSDLRMRRNYGYTF. CDR3 DNA sequence: TGTGCCACCAGTGATTTGCGTATGAGGCGTAACTATGGCTACACCTTC.

V and J are TRBV14 and TRBJ1-6; D is perhaps TRBD1 (5 bases). This CDR3 has 13 residues. The germline gives CDR1 SGHDN, CDR2 FVKESK. V lost 3 bases to trimming and J lost 15 bases, with 15 bases between them. CDR3: CASSQVSTGGLHF. The CDR3 bases are TGTGCCAGCAGCCAGGTTTCTACAGGTGGCCTCCACTTT.

V usage is TRBV20-1 and J usage is TRBJ1-2; no firm D call. Germline loops: CDR1 DFQATT, CDR2 SNEGSKA (reference sequence). V was trimmed by 5 bases and J by 4 bases, leaving 8 bases between them. This CDR3 has 11 amino acids. The CDR3 nucleotides are TGCAGTGCTGCTCAACGCTATGGCTACACCTTC. This gives the protein CSAAQRYGYTF.

The chain links TRBV19 to TRBJ1-2; the match to TRBD1 covers 8 bases. The CDR3 loop spans 14 amino acids. CDR1 and CDR2 (germline): LNHDA, SQIVND (reference sequence). V dropped 10 bases and J dropped 5; count of bases not matched to a gene: 12. CDR3 sequence: CATHTGGIWYGYTF. In nucleotides, the CDR3 is TGTGCCACCCACACAGGGGGGATCTGGTATGGCTACACCTTC.

This clone was seen only a few times. The chain employs TRBV9 and TRBJ1-2, with 8 bases aligning to TRBD1. CDR3 length: 15 residues. The germline CDR1 and CDR2 sequences are SGDLS and YYNGEE. The ends lost 0 bases at V and 6 bases at J; junction bases unmatched: 7. The CDR3: CASSVAGRGRDGYTF. CDR3 nucleotide sequence: TGTGCCAGCAGCGTAGCTGGCAGGGGGCGCGATGGCTACACCTTC.